The rows below give T cell receptor beta chains drawn from one sample of a study of metastatic and nonmetastatic thyroid tumors. TCRdb re-analyzed the PCR reads through MiXCR. The sample holds approximately 90,000 clones, about 13% seen once. The specimen was blood. Receptors were obtained from a female donor with papillary thyroid cancer or a benign thyroid nodule (not recorded which). Some clones in this sample may be carry-over from other donors' samples. Both conserved end residues are part of each CDR3. A D gene is named only where the DNA matches it firmly. Size is stated for part of the rows, as once, few or many counts, or as a class when the clone is expanded.

clone_size j_call d_call v_call cdr3_aa cdr3_nt
many TRBJ2-1 TRBD2 TRBV6-2/TRBV6-3 CASTEGLAVRNEQFF TGTGCCAGCACCGAGGGACTAGCGGTACGCAATGAGCAGTTCTTC
many TRBJ1-3 - TRBV20-1 CSARPPRGGNTIYF TGCAGTGCTAGACCCCCTCGGGGTGGAAACACCATATATTTT
many TRBJ2-7 - TRBV4-3 CASSQEVAGGSYEQYF TGCGCCAGCAGCCAAGAGGTAGCCGGAGGCTCCTACGAGCAGTACTTC
many TRBJ2-1 - TRBV5-6 CASSRDFKTYNEQFF TGTGCCAGCAGCCGGGACTTCAAGACATACAATGAGCAGTTCTTC
- TRBJ2-1 - TRBV20-1 CSARARGDRGQSSYNEYFF TGCAGTGCTAGAGCCAGGGGGGATAGGGGTCAAAGCTCCTACAATGAGTATTTCTTC
many TRBJ1-2 TRBD1 TRBV18 CASSPGTDYGYTF TGTGCCAGCTCACCAGGGACAGACTATGGCTACACCTTC
- TRBJ2-7 - TRBV20-1 CSAIRAIGSREQYF TGCAGTGCTATCCGCGCTATCGGGAGTCGGGAGCAGTACTTC
many TRBJ2-2 - TRBV4-1 CASSPRTVLNTGELFF TGCGCCAGCAGCCCTCGGACAGTACTGAACACCGGGGAGCTGTTTTTT
- TRBJ2-5 TRBD2 TRBV19 CASSPTFTSGPQETQYF TGTGCCAGTAGTCCAACCTTTACTAGCGGGCCCCAAGAGACCCAATACTTC
many TRBJ1-3 - TRBV2 CASSVSVSGNTIYF TGTGCCAGCAGTGTGTCCGTTAGTGGAAACACCATATATTTT
many TRBJ1-2 - TRBV19 CASSTTLNYGYTF TGTGCCAGTAGTACCACACTAAACTATGGCTACACCTTC
many TRBJ1-1 TRBD1 TRBV30 CAYYSATGVGVNTEAFF TGTGCCTATTACTCCGCTACAGGGGTGGGTGTGAACACTGAAGCTTTCTTT
many TRBJ2-7 TRBD1 TRBV24-1 CATVFRDREGGRLDEQYF TGTGCCACCGTCTTTCGGGACAGGGAGGGGGGCCGTCTTGACGAGCAGTACTTC
many TRBJ2-3 TRBD2 TRBV6-1 CASRLADRADTQYF TGTGCCAGTAGACTAGCGGATCGCGCAGATACGCAGTATTTT
many TRBJ1-6 - TRBV7-6 CASSLGVRDVGSPLHF TGTGCCAGCAGCTTAGGGGTCCGGGACGTGGGTTCACCCCTCCACTTT
many TRBJ1-5 TRBD1 TRBV28 CASRVQGEQPQHF TGTGCCAGCAGGGTACAGGGGGAACAGCCCCAGCATTTT
many TRBJ1-5 - TRBV2 CASSPQEQSVVPQHF TGTGCCAGCAGTCCCCAGGAACAATCTGTGGTGCCCCAGCATTTT
many TRBJ2-7 TRBD2 TRBV20-1 CSARPSGSYEQYF TGCAGTGCTAGACCTAGCGGGAGCTACGAGCAGTACTTC
- TRBJ2-5 - TRBV5-6 CASSLDTVEETQYF TGTGCCAGCAGCTTGGACACCGTGGAGGAGACCCAGTACTTC
many TRBJ2-3 - TRBV7-9 CASSETDTQYF TGTGCCAGCAGTGAAACAGATACGCAGTATTTT
many TRBJ2-5 TRBD2 TRBV3-1 CASSQLTSGSRAAQYF TGTGCCAGCAGCCAATTGACTAGCGGTTCGAGGGCGGCCCAGTACTTC
many TRBJ2-7 - TRBV6-1 CASSLVGFVGEQYF TGTGCCAGCAGTTTGGTGGGATTTGTTGGCGAGCAGTACTTC
many TRBJ1-6 - TRBV11-3 CASSLDVTSPLHF TGTGCCAGCAGCTTAGATGTGACTTCACCCCTCCACTTT
few TRBJ1-6 TRBD1 TRBV6-1 CASSRGQGDRSPLHF TGTGCCAGCAGCCGGGGACAGGGGGACCGATCACCCCTCCACTTT
- TRBJ2-5 - TRBV9 CASSVQGGGETQYF TGTGCCAGCAGCGTACAGGGAGGGGGAGAGACCCAGTACTTC
many TRBJ2-7 TRBD2 TRBV27 CASSLSGTSKEQYF TGTGCCAGCAGTTTATCCGGGACTAGTAAGGAGCAGTACTTC
many TRBJ1-4 TRBD1 TRBV7-8 CASSLARQGGEKLFF TGTGCCAGCAGCTTAGCGCGACAGGGTGGGGAAAAACTGTTTTTT
- TRBJ2-7 - TRBV3-1 CASSLRKNYEWYF TGTGCCAGCAGCCTTCGGAAAAACTACGAGTGGTACTTC
many TRBJ2-7 - TRBV20-1 CSALSTYEQYF TGCAGTGCCTTGTCAACGTACGAGCAGTACTTC
few TRBJ2-1 TRBD2 TRBV7-8 CASKRTSGRGHEHFF TGTGCCAGCAAAAGGACTAGCGGGAGGGGTCATGAGCACTTCTTC
many TRBJ1-1 - TRBV5-1 CASSPGTTVAFF TGCGCCAGCAGCCCCGGGACGACAGTAGCTTTCTTT
many TRBJ2-1 - TRBV5-8 CASSRGRLPTYNEQFF TGTGCCAGCAGCCGAGGGAGACTACCTACCTACAATGAGCAGTTCTTC
many TRBJ1-3 - TRBV9 CASSAHSPGNTIYF TGTGCCAGCAGCGCACATAGTCCTGGAAACACCATATATTTT
many TRBJ2-7 TRBD2 TRBV11-1 CASSLSTSGRRYEQYF TGTGCCAGCAGCTTATCCACTAGCGGGAGAAGGTACGAGCAGTACTTC
many TRBJ2-3 - TRBV19 CASSMGFFATDTQYF TGTGCCAGTAGTATGGGGTTCTTTGCCACAGATACGCAGTATTTT
many TRBJ2-7 - TRBV13 CASSLGGSDSFSPYEQYF TGTGCCAGCAGCTTAGGCGGGTCTGACTCTTTCAGTCCCTACGAGCAGTACTTC
many TRBJ2-1 - TRBV4-3 CASSQSVGRGVHEQFF TGCGCCAGCAGCCAATCCGTTGGACGAGGGGTGCATGAGCAGTTCTTC
once TRBJ2-2 TRBD2 TRBV20-1 CSARDPGGDTGELFF TGCAGTGCTAGAGATCCGGGGGGGGACACCGGGGAGCTGTTTTTT
many TRBJ2-7 TRBD2 TRBV28 CASSFNSGVGEQYF TGTGCCAGCAGTTTCAACAGCGGGGTGGGCGAGCAGTACTTC
many TRBJ1-6 - TRBV28 CASSFGVRALHF TGTGCCAGCAGCTTCGGGGTTAGGGCCCTCCACTTT
many TRBJ2-7 TRBD2 TRBV5-1 CASSLVSGSTNEQYF TGCGCCAGCAGCTTGGTTAGCGGGAGTACCAACGAGCAGTACTTC
- TRBJ1-4 - TRBV30 CAWSVGWAGTEKLFF TGTGCCTGGAGTGTCGGGTGGGCAGGAACTGAAAAACTGTTTTTT
many TRBJ2-7 - TRBV30 CAWSVTGANEQYF TGTGCCTGGAGTGTAACGGGGGCCAACGAGCAGTACTTC
few TRBJ2-3 TRBD2 TRBV6-1 CASSAGGLGSTYTQYF TGTGCCAGCAGCGCGGGAGGGTTGGGGAGCACATATACTCAGTATTTT
many TRBJ2-3 - TRBV3-1 CASSLGLVTDTQYF TGTGCCAGCAGCCTTGGGCTTGTCACAGATACGCAGTATTTT
many TRBJ2-1 - TRBV14 CASSPHPHESSYNEQFF TGTGCCAGCAGCCCGCACCCCCACGAGAGCTCCTACAATGAGCAGTTCTTC
- TRBJ1-2 - TRBV11-2 CASSAVDGHYGYTF TGTGCCAGCAGCGCCGTCGACGGACATTATGGCTACACCTTC
many TRBJ1-5 - TRBV5-8 CASSLAFQGNQPQHF TGTGCCAGCAGCTTGGCGTTCCAGGGAAATCAGCCCCAGCATTTT
medium-sized TRBJ2-7 - TRBV7-2 CASSPGLSSREQYF TGTGCCAGCAGCCCCGGGCTCAGCTCTCGGGAGCAGTACTTC
- TRBJ2-5 - TRBV20-1 CSAEIPRASAGTQYF TGCAGTGCTGAAATACCGAGGGCATCCGCTGGGACCCAGTACTTC
many TRBJ2-3 - TRBV28 CASSFSGTDTQYF TGTGCCAGCAGTTTTTCGGGCACAGATACGCAGTATTTT
few TRBJ1-2 - TRBV28 CASRLPGANYGYTF TGTGCCAGCCGGCTGCCGGGAGCTAACTATGGCTACACCTTC